What follows describes a single T cell receptor beta chain. Its antigen is as yet unknown. Per germline, CDR1 LNHDA and CDR2 SQIVND (reference sequence). This CDR3 comprises 18 residues. Trimming at V came to 3 bases and at J to 1 base, leaving 8 bases not matched to a gene. The source of the sample is a study of Tregs in tolerant kidney transplant recipients. Looking at the study overall: CD4+CD25+CD127- cells came from approximately three-day belatacept mixed lymphocyte reactions, some with approximately five-day graft donor restimulation. Antibodies separated recipient from donor cells. Regarding the study as a whole: Tregs expanded with activated donor B cells seemed most donor-specific. No direct test of biological reproducibility was done here.

Clones were sequenced by immunoSEQ multiplex PCR, and TCRdb holds only the in-frame ones, with some missing. The sample has tens of thousands of clones; roughly four fifths are singletons. Specimen: Tregs from blood cultured with allogeneic cells. The sequence was collected from a human donor in good health. The chain employs TRBV19 and TRBJ2-2; 10 nucleotides agree with TRBD2. The CDR3 region is CASSIPLAGALNTGELFF. CDR3 nucleotide sequence: TGTGCCAGTAGTATTCCCCTAGCGGGGGCCCTGAACACCGGGGAGCTGTTTTTT.